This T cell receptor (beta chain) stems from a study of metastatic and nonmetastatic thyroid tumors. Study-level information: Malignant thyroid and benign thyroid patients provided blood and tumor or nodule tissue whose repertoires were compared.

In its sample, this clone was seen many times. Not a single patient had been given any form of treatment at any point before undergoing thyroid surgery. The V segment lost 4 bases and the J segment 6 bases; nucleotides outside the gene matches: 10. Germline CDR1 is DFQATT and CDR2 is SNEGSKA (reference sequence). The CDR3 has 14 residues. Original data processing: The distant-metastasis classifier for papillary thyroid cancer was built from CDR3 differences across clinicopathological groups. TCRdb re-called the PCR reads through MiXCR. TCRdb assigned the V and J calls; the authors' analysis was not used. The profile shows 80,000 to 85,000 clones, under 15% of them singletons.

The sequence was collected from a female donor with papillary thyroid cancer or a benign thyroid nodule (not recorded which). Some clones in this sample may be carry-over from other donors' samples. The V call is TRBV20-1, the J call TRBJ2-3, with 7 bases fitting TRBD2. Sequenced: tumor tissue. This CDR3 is CSATRQGGPDTQYF. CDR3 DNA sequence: TGCAGTGCTACTCGTCAGGGAGGGCCGGATACGCAGTATTTT.